The 30 T cell receptor beta chains below come from one sample, sequenced in a study of cytomegalovirus exposure and HLA in healthy donors. This PCR relied on a set of 60 Vbeta primers and 13 Jbeta primers. Only in-frame clones appear in the TCRdb table, and some are missing; sequencing was by immunoSEQ multiplex PCR. The table shows 120,000 or so clones, with roughly three fifths occurring only once. The sequenced sample was PBMCs. These receptors all stem from a woman in her forties in good health and CMV-seropositive.

The chain carries TRBV2 and TRBJ2-2, with TRBD1 as a possible D gene (5 bases). This CDR3 region has 16 residues. The germline V gene has CDR1 SNHLY and CDR2 FYNNEI. V shed 2 bases and J shed 1 base, with 11 bases lying between them. CDR3 loop: CASSELGALNTGELFF. As DNA, the CDR3 is TGTGCCAGCAGTGAACTAGGGGCACTGAACACCGGGGAGCTGTTTTTT.

This rearrangement joins TRBV2 to TRBJ1-2; D might be TRBD1 (5 bases). Trimming pared 11 bases from V and 8 bases from J, leaving 12 bases between. Germline lookup yields CDR1 SNHLY and CDR2 FYNNEI. This CDR3 is built from 10 residues. CDR3 DNA sequence: TGTGCCGGGGCGGAAGGCGGCTACACCTTC. Its translation is CAGAEGGYTF. Using reference TRBV2 and TRBJ1-2 for the parts outside the CDR3, the full variable domain is EPEVTQTPSHQVTQMGQEVILRCVPISNHLYFYWYRQILGQKVEFLVSFYNNEISEKSEIFDDQFSVERPDGSNFTLKIRSTKLEDSAMYFCAGAEGGYTFGSGTRLTVV.

As DNA, the CDR3 is TGCGCCAGCAGCCAAGATTGGGCCACGGGGGAGACCCAGTACTTC. This codes for CASSQDWATGETQYF. The chain recombines TRBV4-1 with TRBJ2-5, with D perhaps TRBD2 (5 bases). The germline V gene encodes CDR1 MGHRA and CDR2 YSYEKL. The CDR3 totals 15 residues. V lost 0 bases to trimming and J lost 5 bases, with 13 bases between them.

This chain connects TRBV18 to TRBJ1-1; tentative D call: TRBD1 (5 bases). Trimming cost V 2 bases and J 3 bases, with 13 bases left between them. The CDR3 extends over 15 amino acids. Germline-derived CDR1 and CDR2 are KGHSH and LQKENI. CDR3: CASSPFSGGDTEAFF. In DNA, the CDR3 is TGTGCCAGCTCACCATTCAGCGGGGGGGACACTGAAGCTTTCTTT.

In its sample, this clone was seen a few times. One junction end does not reproduce the germline sequence, and a read error may be involved. The V call is TRBV6-1, the J call TRBJ1-2; no definite D call. The CDR3 runs to 13 residues. The germline CDR1 and CDR2 sequences are MNHNS and SASEGT. The CDR3 region is CASSELAGNGYPF. CDR3 bases: TGTGCCAGCAGTGAATTGGCGGGGAATGGCTACCCCTTC.

The chain joins TRBV28 to TRBJ2-3, with D possibly matching TRBD2 (6 bases). The ends were cut back, 5 bases at V and 5 bases at J, with 11 bases in the middle. CDR1 MDHEN and CDR2 SYDVKM come from the germline V gene. This CDR3 is 13 amino acids long. In DNA, the CDR3 is TGTGCCAGCAGTGGGACTTTCTTAGATACGCAGTATTTT. This encodes CASSGTFLDTQYF.

The chain couples TRBV7-3 to TRBJ2-3, with 14 nucleotides matching TRBD2. J was trimmed by 4 bases and V by 5 bases; bases with no gene match: 8. CDR1 is SGHTA and CDR2 is FQGTGA in the germline V gene. The CDR3 runs 17 residues. As DNA, the CDR3 is TGTGCCAGCAGCCGCGGGACTAGCGGGAGTTTGTCAGATACGCAGTATTTT. Protein product: CASSRGTSGSLSDTQYF.

A note on this clone: A read error may produce the germline difference seen at one junction end. J is TRBJ2-7 and V is TRBV7-9; D gene uncertain. The germline V gene encodes CDR1 SEHNR and CDR2 FQNEAQ (reference sequence). The CDR3 is 17 residues long. This CDR3 reads CSSSLAQRGGSSYEQYF. DNA of the CDR3: TGTTCCAGCAGCTTAGCCCAGAGAGGTGGAAGCTCCTACGAGCAGTACTTC.

With respect to this clone: The junction departs from germline at one end; a sequencing error may be responsible. The sample carries other DNA sequences with the same CDR3. V usage is TRBV5-6 and J usage is TRBJ1-1; 7 nucleotides align to TRBD1. The CDR3 is made up of 13 amino acids. CDR1 and CDR2 (germline): SGHDT, YYEEEE. The CDR3 spells CASSFQGVTEAFF. CDR3 bases: TGTGCCAGCAGCTTCCAGGGGGTTACTGAGGCTTTCTTT.

This sequence joins TRBV28 and TRBJ1-1, with D unclear. This CDR3 contains 14 residues. Germline assignment: CDR1 MDHEN and CDR2 SYDVKM. Trimming stripped 6 bases from V and 4 bases from J, with 15 bases between. The CDR3 coding sequence is TGTGCCAGCAGGCTGGGGAGTCGGATCACTGAAGCTTTCTTT. It encodes CASRLGSRITEAFF.

This clone turned up a few times. V and J are TRBV28 and TRBJ2-3; TRBD2 agrees at 8 bases. Germline CDR1 MDHEN, CDR2 SYDVKM. V was pared by 4 bases and J by 3 bases, with 12 bases of the junction left unmatched. The CDR3 extends over 17 amino acids. This CDR3 reads CASSSHTGGGLTDTQYF. The CDR3 DNA is TGTGCCAGCAGTTCCCATACCGGGGGGGGGTTAACAGATACGCAGTATTTT.

The chain couples TRBV29-1 to TRBJ1-1; TRBD1 is a possible D gene (6 bases). This CDR3 is 12 amino acids long. Germline V gene lookup returns CDR1 SQVTM and CDR2 ANQGSEA. The germline V and J ends were trimmed by 4 bases and 1 base, with 7 bases remaining between them. The CDR3 DNA sequence: TGCAGCGTTGGCAGGGGGAACACTGAAGCTTTCTTT. This gives the protein CSVGRGNTEAFF.

A few counts support this clone. The chain joins TRBV30 to TRBJ1-2; 11 bases fit TRBD1. In germline, CDR1 is GTSNPN, CDR2 SVGIG (reference sequence). The J segment lost 5 bases and the V segment lost 2 bases, leaving 7 bases of the junction unmatched. The CDR3 runs to 15 residues. The CDR3 DNA is TGTGCCTGGAGTCCTGGACAGGGGGCTGGATATGGCTACACCTTC. As protein: CAWSPGQGAGYGYTF.

This clone was observed a handful of times. V is TRBV5-1 and J is TRBJ1-2; D gene ambiguous. Trimming removed 3 bases from V and 6 bases from J, with 15 bases in between. Germline V gives CDR1 SGHRS, CDR2 YFSETQ. The CDR3 spans 14 residues. The CDR3 here is CASSSGGLGDGYTF. The CDR3 region has the DNA TGCGCCAGCAGCTCCGGCGGCCTAGGAGATGGCTACACCTTC.

V usage is TRBV9 and J usage is TRBJ2-3; 7 nucleotides align to TRBD2. V was pared by 3 bases and J by 6 bases, with 4 bases of the junction left unmatched. CDR3 length: 13 residues. Germline CDR1 SGDLS, CDR2 YYNGEE. This CDR3 is CASSGSGADTQYF. DNA for the CDR3: TGTGCCAGCAGCGGGAGCGGGGCGGATACGCAGTATTTT.

This clone turned up a few times. The chain links TRBV18 to TRBJ2-7; D uncertain. Trimming cost V 1 base and J 0 bases, with 7 bases left between them. The germline CDR1 and CDR2 sequences are KGHSH and LQKENI. This CDR3 contains 14 residues. The CDR3 bases are TGTGCCAGCTCACCACTCGAGTACTCCTACGAGCAGTACTTC. This translates into CASSPLEYSYEQYF.

In this sample, this clone turned up once. The V and J genes are TRBV6-5 and TRBJ1-2, with D maybe TRBD1 (5 bases). The germline V and J ends were trimmed by 2 bases and 4 bases, with 11 bases remaining between them. This CDR3 comprises 14 residues. Germline lookup yields CDR1 MNHEY and CDR2 SVGAGI. The CDR3 here is CASSYEQGAYGYTF. The DNA for the CDR3 is TGTGCCAGCAGTTACGAACAAGGGGCCTATGGCTACACCTTC.

This clone has just a few counts. The V gene is TRBV7-2, the J gene TRBJ2-7; D uncertain. Germline values: CDR1 SGHTA, CDR2 FQGNSA. V was pared by 3 bases and J by 2 bases, with 5 bases between. The CDR3 has 12 amino acids. The CDR3 DNA is TGTGCCAGCAGCTTTCCCGCCTACGAGCAGTACTTC. Protein sequence: CASSFPAYEQYF.

V is TRBV28 and J is TRBJ2-1; 9 positions match TRBD1. V dropped 8 bases and J dropped 7; count of bases not matched to a gene: 9. The CDR3 has 14 amino acids. The germline V gene encodes CDR1 MDHEN and CDR2 SYDVKM. The CDR3: CASSVLQGANEQFF. CDR3 DNA: TGTGCCAGCTCGGTTCTACAGGGGGCGAATGAGCAGTTCTTC.

J is TRBJ2-3 and V is TRBV5-6; 9 nucleotides match TRBD2. Germline CDR1 reads SGHDT; CDR2 reads YYEEEE. The trim removed 4 bases at V and 0 bases at J, leaving 6 bases unmatched. The CDR3 loop spans 16 amino acids. The DNA for the CDR3 is TGTGCCAGCAGCCACGTCACTAGCGGGAGCACAGATACGCAGTATTTT. This translates into CASSHVTSGSTDTQYF.

The rearrangement uses TRBV28 and TRBJ2-2; 8 bases agree with TRBD1. CDR1 is MDHEN, CDR2 SYDVKM, per germline. The CDR3 covers 17 residues. Losses at the gene ends were 6 bases for V and 7 bases for J; bases not matched to a gene: 16. For the CDR3, the DNA is TGTGCCAGCAGCCCGCCATTCCCGACAGGGGAGAACGGGGAGCTGTTTTTT. It specifies CASSPPFPTGENGELFF.

This clone was seen a handful of times. The CDR3 nucleotides are TGTGCCAGCAGTTTCCTAGCGGTGGGGAGGGCCTCGTTCTTC. It is translated as CASSFLAVGRASFF. The chain uses TRBV28 and TRBJ2-1, with TRBD2 identical over 7 bases. The CDR3 is 14 amino acids. Trimming took 3 bases from V and 15 from J; bases not matched to a gene: 14. CDR1 is MDHEN, CDR2 SYDVKM, per germline.

The rearrangement joins TRBV27 to TRBJ2-1, with 10 bases lining up with TRBD2. CDR3 size: 15 residues. Unmatched junction bases numbered 9, after V lost 7 bases and J lost 6 bases. In germline, CDR1 is MNHEY, CDR2 SMNVEV (reference sequence). Here the CDR3 DNA reads TGTGCCAGCACCTATGGGACTAGCGACCCCAATGAGCAGTTCTTC. Translated: CASTYGTSDPNEQFF.

The chain employs TRBV19 and TRBJ2-4; no clear D. Germline CDR1 is LNHDA and CDR2 is SQIVND (reference sequence). This CDR3 has 15 residues. V dropped 5 bases and J dropped 0 bases, with 11 bases sitting between them. This CDR3 is CASSSQALAKNIQYF. The CDR3 bases are TGTGCCAGTAGTTCCCAGGCACTAGCCAAAAACATTCAGTACTTC.

The chain carries TRBV2 and TRBJ1-5, with D possibly TRBD1 on 6 matching bases. V was trimmed by 4 bases and J by 2 bases, leaving 9 bases between them. CDR1 and CDR2 (germline): SNHLY, FYNNEI. This CDR3 has 14 amino acids. CDR3 sequence reads: CASSGQAGNQPQHF. CDR3 in DNA: TGTGCCAGCAGTGGACAGGCAGGCAATCAGCCCCAGCATTTT.

The rearrangement joins TRBV6-1 to TRBJ1-1; no clear D. The CDR3 length is 13 residues. V shed 4 bases and J shed 1 base, with 7 bases lying between them. Germline V gene sequence: CDR1 MNHNS, CDR2 SASEGT. CDR3 region: CASSVGPNTEAFF. In DNA form, the CDR3 reads TGTGCCAGCAGTGTGGGCCCGAACACTGAAGCTTTCTTT.

The V gene is TRBV30, the J gene TRBJ2-7; D is uncertain. The CDR3 totals 11 residues. The ends were cut back, 1 base at V and 7 bases at J, with 8 bases in the middle. Germline loops: CDR1 GTSNPN, CDR2 SVGIG (reference sequence). The CDR3 protein is CAWSANREQYF. Written as DNA, the CDR3 is TGTGCCTGGAGTGCCAACCGGGAGCAGTACTTC.

This clone has just a few counts. This chain joins TRBV5-7 and TRBJ2-4, with D tentatively TRBD1 (5 bases). TRBV5-7 is flagged as an ORF with uncertain function. This CDR3 has 15 residues. V lost 2 bases and J 2 bases, leaving 11 bases between the germline ends. The CDR3 coding sequence is TGTGCCAGCAGCTTTCCAGGGCCACCCAAAAACATTCAGTACTTC. As protein: CASSFPGPPKNIQYF.

The chain uses TRBV28 and TRBJ2-3; D perhaps matches TRBD1 (6 bases). Germline V gene data show CDR1 as MDHEN and CDR2 as SYDVKM. V lost 6 bases, J lost 6 bases, and 22 bases lay in between. The CDR3 spans 16 residues. This chain's CDR3 is CASSPWHPARGDTQYF. The CDR3 DNA reads as TGTGCCAGCAGCCCCTGGCACCCGGCGAGGGGGGATACGCAGTATTTT.

J is TRBJ1-1 and V is TRBV5-6; 12 bases map to TRBD1. Trimming removed 2 bases from V and 10 bases from J; junction bases left unmatched: 6. The germline CDR1 and CDR2 sequences are SGHDT and YYEEEE. The CDR3 sequence is 14 residues long. The CDR3 nucleotides are TGTGCCAGCAGCTTTTGGGACAGGGGGCGCGGAGCTTTCTTT. It codes for CASSFWDRGRGAFF.